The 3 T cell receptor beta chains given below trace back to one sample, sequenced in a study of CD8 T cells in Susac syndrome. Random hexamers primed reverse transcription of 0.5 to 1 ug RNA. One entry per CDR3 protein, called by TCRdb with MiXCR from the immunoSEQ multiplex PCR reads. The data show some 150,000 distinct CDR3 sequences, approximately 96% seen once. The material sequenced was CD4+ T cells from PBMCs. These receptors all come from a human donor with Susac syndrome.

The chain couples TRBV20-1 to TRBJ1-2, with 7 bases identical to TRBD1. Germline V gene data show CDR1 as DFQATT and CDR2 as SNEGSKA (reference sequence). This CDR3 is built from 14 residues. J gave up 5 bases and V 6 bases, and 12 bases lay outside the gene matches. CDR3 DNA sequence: TGCAGTGCGGAACGACAGGGCGGCCCTTATGGCTACACCTTC. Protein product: CSAERQGGPYGYTF.

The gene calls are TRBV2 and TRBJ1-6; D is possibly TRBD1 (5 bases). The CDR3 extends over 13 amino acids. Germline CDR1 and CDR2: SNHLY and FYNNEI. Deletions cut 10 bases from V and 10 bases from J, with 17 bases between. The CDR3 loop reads CATAGTPGSPLHF. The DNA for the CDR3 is TGTGCCACGGCCGGGACCCCCGGGTCACCCCTCCACTTT. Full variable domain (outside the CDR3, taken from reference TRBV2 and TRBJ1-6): EPEVTQTPSHQVTQMGQEVILRCVPISNHLYFYWYRQILGQKVEFLVSFYNNEISEKSEIFDDQFSVERPDGSNFTLKIRSTKLEDSAMYFCATAGTPGSPLHFGNGTRLTVT.

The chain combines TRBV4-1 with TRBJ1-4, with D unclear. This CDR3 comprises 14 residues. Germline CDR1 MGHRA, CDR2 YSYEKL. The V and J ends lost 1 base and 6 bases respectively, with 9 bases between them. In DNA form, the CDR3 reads TGCGCCAGCAGCCAAGGCCGAATTTATGAAAAACTGTTTTTT. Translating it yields CASSQGRIYEKLFF.